A single sample gave rise to the 14 T cell receptor beta chains below, sequenced in a study of blood T cell repertoires in COVID-19. Produced via immunoSEQ multiplex PCR; TCRdb's table is partial and in-frame only. The sample records over 8,500 clones, approximately 84% being singletons. Sequenced: peripheral blood. The receptors were gathered from a man in his fifties with active COVID-19.

The DNA for the CDR3 is TGTGCCAGCAGCTTAGCCGGGAACACTGAAGCTTTCTTT. Translated, it gives CASSLAGNTEAFF. The rearrangement joins TRBV11-2 to TRBJ1-1; D not resolved. CDR1 is SGHAT and CDR2 is FQNNGV in the germline V gene. The CDR3 length is 13 residues. V was clipped by 1 base and J by 1 base, with 4 bases between them.

This chain links TRBV5-6 with TRBJ2-1; perhaps TRBD1 as D (5 bases). Per the germline V gene, CDR1 is SGHDT and CDR2 is YYEEEE. The V and J ends lost 3 bases and 3 bases respectively, with 10 bases between them. The CDR3 loop spans 14 amino acids. The CDR3 DNA reads TGTGCCAGCAGCTGGACCGACAGCTACAATGAGCAGTTCTTC. Protein product: CASSWTDSYNEQFF.

The V gene is TRBV29-1, the J gene TRBJ2-1; D might be TRBD2 (6 bases). The V gene's germline CDR1 is SQVTM and CDR2 ANQGSEA. CDR3 size: 15 residues. Trimming left V 2 bases short and J 5 bases short, with 16 bases between. This CDR3 is CSVELPDGRNNEQFF. CDR3 DNA: TGCAGCGTTGAACTCCCTGACGGGAGAAACAATGAGCAGTTCTTC.

The rearrangement joins TRBV7-2 to TRBJ1-2; D call uncertain. The CDR3 contains 13 residues. Trimming shortened V by 3 bases and J by 0 bases, and 5 bases separated the two germline ends. Looked up from germline, CDR1 is SGHTA and CDR2 is FQGNSA. The CDR3, as DNA: TGTGCCAGCAGCTTCGTAACTAACTATGGCTACACCTTC. This translates into CASSFVTNYGYTF.

V and J are TRBV5-8 and TRBJ1-5, with TRBD1 as a possible D gene (6 bases). Germline V lookup: CDR1 SGHTS, CDR2 YDEGEE. Deletions cut 5 bases from V and 1 base from J, with 13 bases between. CDR3 length equals 15 residues. CDR3 nucleotides: TGTGCCAGCAGTTTACAGGGATTCAGCAATCAGCCCCAGCATTTT. Amino acids: CASSLQGFSNQPQHF.

The chain employs TRBV27 and TRBJ2-3; no firm D call. The CDR3 spans 13 residues. Germline assignment: CDR1 MNHEY and CDR2 SMNVEV (reference sequence). The germline V and J ends were trimmed by 3 bases and 0 bases, with 4 bases remaining between them. In nucleotides, the CDR3 is TGTGCCAGCAGTTTTCTTAGCACAGATACGCAGTATTTT. Translation: CASSFLSTDTQYF.

The rearrangement joins TRBV2 to TRBJ2-1; 12 nucleotides agree with TRBD2. J gave up 7 bases and V 7 bases, and 5 bases lay outside the gene matches. The CDR3 extends over 14 amino acids. CDR1 and CDR2 (germline): SNHLY, FYNNEI. CDR3 nucleotide sequence: TGTGCCAGCACTGGACTAGCGGGATGGAATGAGCAGTTCTTC. As protein: CASTGLAGWNEQFF.

Of note for this clone: The junction does not match germline at one end; this may be a read error. The chain links TRBV7-7 to TRBJ2-1; 7 bases align to TRBD2. Germline V CDR1 and CDR2: SSHAT, FNYEAQ (reference sequence). There are 15 residues in the CDR3. CDR3 loop: CASSQGLDSYNEQFF. The DNA for the CDR3 is TGTGCTAGCAGCCAAGGACTAGACTCCTACAATGAGCAGTTCTTC.

The chain is built from TRBV6-6 and TRBJ1-6; 11 bases agree with TRBD1. The J segment lost 9 bases and the V segment lost 5 bases, leaving 6 bases of the junction unmatched. Germline CDR1 and CDR2: MNHNY and SVGAGI (reference sequence). This CDR3 has 15 amino acids. The CDR3 DNA reads TGTGCCAGCAGTCCTGGACAGGGGGCATTTTCACCCCTCCACTTT. Encoded protein: CASSPGQGAFSPLHF.

This clone was observed once. The J gene is TRBJ2-7, the V gene TRBV27; D might be TRBD1 (6 bases). The V end lost 4 bases, the J end lost 2 bases, and 9 bases lay between the germline ends. The CDR3 runs 13 residues. Germline CDR1 and CDR2: MNHEY and SMNVEV (reference sequence). CDR3 nucleotide sequence: TGTGCCAGCAGTTCGGGACAAACCTACGAGCAGTACTTC. Its translation: CASSSGQTYEQYF.

This clone is judged medium-sized. The chain recombines TRBV28 with TRBJ1-2; 8 bases match TRBD1. CDR3 length: 16 residues. Germline CDR1 reads MDHEN; CDR2 reads SYDVKM. The V and J ends lost 5 bases and 3 bases, in that order; junction bases with no gene match: 11. The CDR3 DNA is TGTGCCAGCAGTGAACTAACGGACAGGGCTGACTATGGCTACACCTTC. This encodes CASSELTDRADYGYTF.

V gene TRBV5-8 combines with J gene TRBJ2-3, with TRBD2 matching over 12 bases. V lost 4 bases, J lost 0 bases, and 12 bases stayed unmatched. From germline, CDR1 is SGHTS and CDR2 YDEGEE. This CDR3 is 19 amino acids long. The CDR3: CASSPGPLAGGISTDTQYF. DNA of the CDR3: TGTGCCAGCAGCCCCGGCCCGCTAGCGGGAGGGATTAGCACAGATACGCAGTATTTT.

The chain has TRBV5-1 and TRBJ2-7; TRBD2 matches at 9 bases. Losses at the gene ends were 4 bases for V and 2 bases for J; bases not matched to a gene: 7. The CDR3 loop spans 15 amino acids. In germline, CDR1 is SGHRS, CDR2 YFSETQ. CDR3 amino acids: CASSQIAGDTYEQYF. Here the CDR3 DNA reads TGCGCCAGCAGCCAGATAGCGGGAGACACCTACGAGCAGTACTTC.

The CDR3: CASSVGVGDTEAFF. Written as DNA, the CDR3 is TGTGCCAGCAGCGTAGGGGTAGGGGACACTGAAGCTTTCTTT. The chain carries TRBV9 and TRBJ1-1, with D possibly being TRBD1 (5 bases). The CDR3 is 14 residues long. V lost 0 bases and J 3 bases, leaving 9 bases between the germline ends. Germline V gene sequence: CDR1 SGDLS, CDR2 YYNGEE. The whole variable domain, filled in from reference TRBV9 and TRBJ1-1, reads DSGVTQTPKHLITATGQRVTLRCSPRSGDLSVYWYQQSLDQGLQFLIQYYNGEERAKGNILERFSAQQFPDLHSELNLSSLELGDSALYFCASSVGVGDTEAFFGQGTRLTVV.